This TCR beta chain derives from a study of vaccination and CD4 T cells after COVID-19. Study information: Every participant was given two doses of BNT162b2 or mRNA-1273 vaccine.

Documented treatment: approximately nine-day PBMC culture with coronavirus spike peptide pools or control peptides (ViraFEST assay). This CDR3 contains 16 residues. Germline values: CDR1 SGHDT, CDR2 YYEEEE. V was cut by 2 bases and J by 4 bases, with 18 bases left in between. Oncomine TCR Beta short-read sequencing was applied to DNA from cultured CD4+ T cells. TCRdb re-called the PCR reads through MiXCR, storing one row per CDR3 protein. The sample records approximately 22,000 distinct CDR3 sequences, approximately 40% being singletons. Points on this clonotype: Antigen unknown.

This clonotype was obtained from a human donor who received a COVID-19 vaccine. This chain links TRBV5-6 with TRBJ1-2, with D hard to call. Here the sequenced sample was CD4+ T cells from blood, cultured in vitro, taken before SARS-CoV-2 vaccination. CDR3 nucleotides: TGTGCCAGCAGCTTTTGGGGTCAGGCCCTAGGCTATGGCTACACCTTC. This codes for CASSFWGQALGYGYTF.